This TCR beta chain was observed in a study of T cells in Graves' hyperthyroidism and ophthalmopathy. About the study: At initial diagnosis, before any treatment had begun, peripheral blood was obtained.

From RNA transcripts, TCR beta CDR3 regions were amplified. An initial round of RT-PCR targeting the TCR CDR3 relied on the HTBI primer set. From the multiplex PCR reads, TCRdb called clonotypes with MiXCR, one entry per CDR3 protein. The sample holds nearly 600,000 distinct CDR3 sequences, about 14% seen once. About this clonotype itself: A much more abundant neighbour one base away suggests this may be a read error.

The diagnostic basis comprised clinical symptoms, serum thyroxine and TRAb, thyroid ultrasound and orbital computed tomography. Trimming removed 0 bases at V and 8 bases at J, with 16 bases between. The CDR3 length is 15 residues. Germline values: CDR1 LGHNA, CDR2 YSLEER. This chain joins TRBV4-3 and TRBJ1-2; D uncertain. Sequenced sample: blood. The sequence derives from a woman in her twenties or thirties with Graves' hyperthyroidism that later progressed to Graves' ophthalmopathy. The CDR3 spells CASSQDQVRSRGYTF. CDR3 nucleotide sequence: TGCGCCAGCAGCCAAGATCAAGTGCGCTCCCGGGGCTACACCTTC.